This TCR beta chain was captured by sequencing in a study of shared clonotypes between healthy human individuals. The overall study: The study enrolled a couple of women and a few men aged 18 to 49. Study-wide points: Clonotype sharing across donors was expected to vary with sequencing depth.

Turning to this clone: The antigen is undetermined. The same CDR3 can be traced to other DNA sequences in this sample.

Generated by immunoSEQ multiplex PCR, the TCRdb table keeps only in-frame clones and is missing some. This sample has 2 million to 2.5 million clones, with over 90% found just once. The V gene lost 5 bases and the J gene lost 2 bases, with 7 bases spanning the gap. CDR3 size: 13 residues. Germline CDR1 reads LNHDA; CDR2 reads SQIVND (reference sequence). The source of this sequence is a man aged 18-30 years in good health. Some clones in this sample may be carry-over from other donors' samples. This chain uses TRBV19 with TRBJ1-5; no clear D. The sample consisted of naive CD4+ T cells from PBMCs. The subset is: CD45RA+ positively selected. The DNA for the CDR3 is TGTGCCAGTAGTCGCGGGGGCAATCAGCCCCAGCATTTT. It encodes CASSRGGNQPQHF.